What follows are 15 T cell receptor beta chains derived from one specimen sequenced in a study of immune evolution from preneoplasia to lung adenocarcinoma. TCRdb's table, derived via immunoSEQ multiplex PCR, lists solely in-frame clones and lacks some. The sample includes about 3,500 clones, roughly four fifths of them seen just once. The specimen was FFPE minimally invasive lung adenocarcinoma tissue. The receptor set was obtained from a person aged 65 to 79 with lung adenocarcinoma.

V is TRBV7-4 and J is TRBJ1-4, with 7 positions matching TRBD1. In germline, CDR1 is SGHVT, CDR2 SQSDAQ. This CDR3 spans 16 amino acids. With 5 bases clipped from V and 0 bases from J, the junction kept 6 bases outside the gene matches. For the CDR3, the DNA is TGTGCCAGCAGCCGTAATACAGGGGCAACTAATGAAAAACTGTTTTTT. It translates to CASSRNTGATNEKLFF.

This clone has just a few counts. CDR3 sequence (DNA): TGTGCCAGCAGTACGAAGGCTAGCGGGTACACCGGGGAGCTGTTTTTT. As protein: CASSTKASGYTGELFF. The rearrangement links TRBV6-6 to TRBJ2-2, with TRBD2 identical over 8 bases. CDR3 length equals 16 residues. Germline trimming cut 5 bases from V and 3 bases from J; bases unmatched to any gene: 8. Per germline, CDR1 MNHNY and CDR2 SVGAGI (reference sequence).

V gene TRBV2 combines with J gene TRBJ2-7, with TRBD2 as a possible D gene (5 bases). There are 15 residues in the CDR3. Germline V gene lookup returns CDR1 SNHLY and CDR2 FYNNEI. Between the trimmed V and J ends, which lost 4 bases and 2 bases, there was a span of 15 bases. Here the CDR3 reads CASSARAGGAYEQYF. Written as DNA, the CDR3 is TGTGCCAGCAGTGCTCGGGCGGGTGGAGCCTACGAGCAGTACTTC.

The chain combines TRBV30 with TRBJ1-6; possible D gene TRBD1, 6 bases. The CDR3 has 14 residues. Germline values: CDR1 GTSNPN, CDR2 SVGIG (reference sequence). Between the trimmed V and J ends, which lost 5 bases and 9 bases, there was a span of 17 bases. For the CDR3, the DNA is TGTGCCTGGGCCGGGCTCCAGGGGTCTTCACCCCTCCACTTT. It yields the protein CAWAGLQGSSPLHF.

The chain is built from TRBV18 and TRBJ2-2; D is ambiguous. Trimming shortened V by 0 bases and J by 4 bases, and 3 bases separated the two germline ends. Germline loops: CDR1 KGHSH, CDR2 LQKENI. The CDR3 length is 13 residues. This CDR3 reads CASSPPVTGELFF. As DNA, the CDR3 is TGTGCCAGCTCACCACCGGTCACCGGGGAGCTGTTTTTT.

V usage is TRBV7-9 and J usage is TRBJ2-7; D may be TRBD2 (5 bases). V was pared by 7 bases and J by 5 bases, with 21 bases between. The CDR3 runs 15 residues. Germline CDR1 and CDR2: SEHNR and FQNEAQ (reference sequence). The DNA of the CDR3 is TGTGCCAGCACTACCAACCTGAGGGTAGCGCACGAGCAGTACTTC. Its protein product is CASTTNLRVAHEQYF.

This clone is a singleton in its sample. V gene TRBV4-1 combines with J gene TRBJ2-1, with unresolved D. Germline V gene sequence: CDR1 MGHRA, CDR2 YSYEKL. CDR3 length equals 10 residues. V lost 1 base and J 10 bases, leaving 2 bases between the germline ends. For the CDR3, the DNA is TGCGCCAGCAGCCAAGCCGAGCAGTTCTTC. This codes for CASSQAEQFF.

This clone was seen a handful of times. The V gene is TRBV10-3, the J gene TRBJ1-2, with TRBD1 as a possible D gene (6 bases). The germline V gene has CDR1 ENHRY and CDR2 SYGVKD. This CDR3 is 15 amino acids long. Between the trimmed V and J ends, which lost 2 bases and 6 bases, there was a span of 16 bases. The CDR3 DNA reads as TGTGCCATCAGTGAGATGCTTACGGGGGCAGATGGCTACACCTTC. This translates into CAISEMLTGADGYTF.

The rearrangement joins TRBV6-6 to TRBJ2-7; tentatively, D is TRBD2 (6 bases). CDR1 is MNHNY, CDR2 SVGAGI, per germline (reference sequence). The CDR3 consists of 14 residues. V gave up 6 bases and J gave up 7 bases, with 19 bases separating them. The DNA for the CDR3 is TGTGCCAGCAGGCTCGGGACTGCCCTCGGAGAGCAGTACTTC. As protein: CASRLGTALGEQYF.

The chain couples TRBV6-5 to TRBJ1-1, with D unclear. The CDR3 loop spans 15 amino acids. Germline loops: CDR1 MNHEY, CDR2 SVGAGI. V was shortened by 6 bases and J by 0 bases, with 14 bases between the two germline ends. The CDR3 reads CASSRTPFMNTEAFF. The CDR3 DNA sequence: TGTGCCAGCAGCCGAACACCTTTCATGAACACTGAAGCTTTCTTT.

The rearrangement uses TRBV2 and TRBJ1-1, with D possibly TRBD1 on 6 matching bases. Between the trimmed V and J ends, which lost 8 bases and 4 bases, there was a span of 17 bases. CDR1 and CDR2 (germline): SNHLY, FYNNEI. CDR3 size: 14 residues. The CDR3 reads CASESRGHFTEAFF. CDR3 DNA: TGTGCCAGCGAGAGTAGGGGACACTTCACTGAAGCTTTCTTT.

The chain joins TRBV13 to TRBJ2-3; no reliable D call. The CDR3 runs to 15 residues. The V gene's germline CDR1 is PRHDT and CDR2 FYEKMQ (reference sequence). V lost 5 bases and J lost 6, with 18 bases in between. This CDR3 reads CASSVNSRRGDTQYF. CDR3 nucleotides: TGTGCCAGCAGCGTTAATTCCAGGCGTGGGGATACGCAGTATTTT.

The rearrangement uses TRBV29-1 and TRBJ2-7, with D tentatively TRBD2 (7 bases). CDR1 is SQVTM and CDR2 is ANQGSEA in the germline V gene. Trimming cost V 4 bases and J 0 bases, with 13 bases left between them. CDR3 length: 14 amino acids. CDR3 nucleotide sequence: TGCAGCGTTGGAGGGGGAGGGAACTCCTACGAGCAGTACTTC. It specifies CSVGGGGNSYEQYF.

This clone was seen a handful of times. J is TRBJ1-1 and V is TRBV28, with no clear D. CDR1 and CDR2 (germline): MDHEN, SYDVKM. V was pared by 5 bases and J by 3 bases, with 16 bases between. CDR3 length equals 15 residues. The CDR3 protein is CASSTPLRLDTEAFF. CDR3 in DNA: TGTGCCAGCAGTACACCCCTGAGGTTAGACACTGAAGCTTTCTTT.

The V and J genes are TRBV28 and TRBJ1-5, with 7 nucleotides matching TRBD1. The CDR3 is made up of 15 amino acids. Trimming cost V 3 bases and J 4 bases; bases outside gene matches: 6. Germline-derived CDR1 and CDR2 are MDHEN and SYDVKM. CDR3 sequence (DNA): TGTGCCAGCAGTTTTGGGGACAGACTAAATCAGCCCCAGCATTTT. It is translated as CASSFGDRLNQPQHF.